These T cell receptor beta chains were read from a single sample in a study of T-cell reconstitution after alpha-beta-depleted transplantation in children. MiXCR, run by TCRdb on the PCR reads, gives a single entry per CDR3 protein. Seen here are about 97,000 distinct CDR3 sequences, less than 6% observed once, and the top ten hold 5.5% to 6.5%. The sample in question was PBMCs, mostly from graft donor cells, obtained 60 days after TCRalphabeta/CD19-depleted stem cell transplant. Receptor source: a female patient aged 2-10 years who had a stem cell transplant for Fanconi anemia, so the T cells may come from the graft donor. CDR3s include the opening cysteine and the closing phenylalanine or tryptophan. D genes are given only for firm matches. Size is omitted from some rows. Given values are once, few, many or a class for expanded clones.

many TRBJ1-5 TRBV20-1 NA TGCAGTGCTTCACGCTCGTATGGCAATCAGCCCCAGCATTTT CSASRSYGNQPQHF
NA TRBJ1-2 TRBV12-3/TRBV12-4 NA TGTGCCAGCAGTTTAGGGAACAGGGTCGGTCAAGCGTTAGCTAACTATGGCTACACCTTC CASSLGNRVGQALANYGYTF
many TRBJ2-7 TRBV20-1 TRBD2 TGCAGTGCTAGGACTAGCGTGCTTGGCGAGCAGTACTTC CSARTSVLGEQYF
many TRBJ2-5 TRBV18 TRBD1 TGTGCCAGCTCACCGGGACAGGAAGAGACCCAGTACTTC CASSPGQEETQYF
NA TRBJ2-7 TRBV5-1 NA TGCGCCAGCAGCGGAACCGGGACCTGGGACGAGCAGTACTTC CASSGTGTWDEQYF
many TRBJ2-3 TRBV5-1 NA TGCGCCAGCAGCTTGGAGGTCTCAGATACGCAGTATTTT CASSLEVSDTQYF
many TRBJ2-1 TRBV21-1 NA TGTGCCAGCAGCAAAGCCGGGCCAAGAAATGAGCAGTTCTTC CASSKAGPRNEQFF
many TRBJ2-3 TRBV5-1 TRBD2 TGCGCCAGCAGCTTGGGAAGACTAGCGGGAGATACGCAGTATTTT CASSLGRLAGDTQYF
many TRBJ1-2 TRBV12-3/TRBV12-4 NA TGTGCCAGCAGTTTTCGGCGAATAGATAACTATGGCTACACCTTC CASSFRRIDNYGYTF
many TRBJ2-1 TRBV12-3/TRBV12-4 TRBD2 TGTGCCAGCAGCGGTTCCGGGACTAATAAGCAGTTCTTC CASSGSGTNKQFF
NA TRBJ2-1 TRBV30 NA TGTGCCTGGAGTGTACTCTATGAGCAGTTCTTC CAWSVLYEQFF
many TRBJ2-7 TRBV12-3/TRBV12-4 TRBD1 TGTGCCAGCAGGGGACAGGCCTACGAGCAGTACTTC CASRGQAYEQYF
many TRBJ2-6 TRBV6-4 NA TGTGCCAGCATAAAAGCGAAACCTGGGGCCAACGTCCTGACTTTC CASIKAKPGANVLTF
few TRBJ2-4 TRBV28 NA TGTGCCAGCAGTCCTCCCCCCGGGACGACGTCGTACTTC CASSPPPGTTSYF
many TRBJ2-1 TRBV29-1 TRBD2 TGCAGCGTTGATCCGACTCTGGGAGCGGGAGGTTTTAGCAATGAGCAGTTCTTC CSVDPTLGAGGFSNEQFF
NA TRBJ2-7 TRBV5-1 TRBD2 TGCGCCAGCAGACCGGGACTAGCGGGGTACGAGCAGTACTTC CASRPGLAGYEQYF
many TRBJ2-1 TRBV29-1 NA TGCAGCGTTGAAGATAGAGGCCGGAGAAATGAGCAGTTCTTC CSVEDRGRRNEQFF
many TRBJ2-1 TRBV12-3/TRBV12-4 TRBD2 TGTGCCAGCAGCTCGGCACTAGCGGGAGCAAGTGAGCAGTTCTTC CASSSALAGASEQFF
many TRBJ2-1 TRBV12-3/TRBV12-4 NA TGTGCCAGCAGTTTAGTAGGTGAGCAGTTCTTC CASSLVGEQFF
few TRBJ2-3 TRBV20-1 NA TGCAGTGCCCAAGGGGGGGGGAACAACCCCACAGATACGCAGTATTTT CSAQGGGNNPTDTQYF
NA TRBJ1-1 TRBV19 NA TGTGCCAGTAGTAAGTTACGGGGGCGCCCGGGCACTGAAGCTTTCTTT CASSKLRGRPGTEAFF
many TRBJ2-1 TRBV5-1 NA TGCGCCAGCAGCTGGATAGGTGATGAGCAGTTCTTC CASSWIGDEQFF
many TRBJ2-7 TRBV7-2 TRBD1 TGTGCCAGCACAAAACAGGGGTACGAGCAGTACTTC CASTKQGYEQYF
many TRBJ2-7 TRBV12-3/TRBV12-4 TRBD1 TGTGCCAGCAGTTTTAGGGACAGGCCCTCCTACGAGCAGTACTTC CASSFRDRPSYEQYF
many TRBJ2-2 TRBV6-5 TRBD2 TGTGCCAGCAGTTATGTAGCGGGAGAAACGGCCGGGGAGCTGTTTTTT CASSYVAGETAGELFF
many TRBJ1-1 TRBV6-5 NA TGTGCCAGCACCCGCGGGAACACTGAAGCTTTCTTT CASTRGNTEAFF
many TRBJ2-2 TRBV11-3 TRBD1 TGTGCCAACATCTGGAGGGGACAGGAGAACACCGGGGAGCTGTTTTTT CANIWRGQENTGELFF
many TRBJ1-1 TRBV12-3/TRBV12-4 NA TGTGCCAGCAGCCTAAAAGCGGGGAACACTGAAGCTTTCTTT CASSLKAGNTEAFF
few TRBJ2-1 TRBV28 TRBD1 TGTGCCAGCAGTTCGCCACCGACAGGGGGCGCGGACAATGAGCAGTTCTTC CASSSPPTGGADNEQFF
many TRBJ1-1 TRBV5-1 NA TGCGCCAGCAGCGAAGGGGTGAACACTGAAGCTTTCTTT CASSEGVNTEAFF